The T cell receptor beta chain described here comes from a study of T-cell memory formation after mild COVID-19. Broader study findings: Clones contracting over day 15 to 85 were CD4/CD8 balanced, with later expanders leaning CD4+. In pre-infection memory, a portion of responding clones appeared, which suggested that cross-reactive memory joined. The second-wave clones peaking on day 37 were not confirmed as SARS-CoV-2-specific.

Constant-segment primers and 5'RACE yielded cDNA libraries for TCR alpha and TCR beta, each carrying sample barcodes and UMIs. TCRdb re-derived calls from the 5' RACE reads in MiXCR, one entry per CDR3 protein. The data hold roughly 100,000 distinct CDR3 sequences, with over 15% observed a single time. Trimming left V 4 bases short and J 4 bases short, with 14 bases between. The germline gives CDR1 DFQATT, CDR2 SNEGSKA (reference sequence). CDR3 size: 14 residues. A remark on this clonotype: What it binds is unknown.

The chain couples TRBV20-1 to TRBJ2-1; D possibly corresponds to TRBD1 (6 bases). The specimen was PBMCs or a T cell subset sorted from them (not recorded which). This clonotype was sampled from an adult woman who had mild COVID-19 (a few samples of this study predate the infection). Cell type and time point are not known. The CDR3 nucleotides read TGCAGTGCTACCGACAGGACGGCATACAATGAGCAGTTCTTC. As protein: CSATDRTAYNEQFF.